These T cell receptor beta chains were read from a single sample in a study of PD-1 and CTLA-4 blockade in melanoma. TCRdb's table, derived via immunoSEQ multiplex PCR, lists solely in-frame clones and lacks some. This table has about 11,000 clones, approximately 85% appearing once. The material was CD8+ T cells from peripheral blood, obtained from a patient given anti-PD-1 treatment. All receptors derive from a human donor with melanoma. CDR3s include the opening cysteine and the closing phenylalanine or tryptophan. The order of the fields is J gene, V gene, CDR3 protein.

TRBJ2-1,TRBV4-2,CASSEETYNEQFF
TRBJ2-2,TRBV14,CASSQDAGGPSAGELFF
TRBJ1-3,TRBV5-4,CASSFGGSEDTIYF
TRBJ1-3,TRBV3-1/TRBV3-2,CASSARGGHSGNTIYF
TRBJ1-2,TRBV7-9,CASSPTAYGYTF
TRBJ2-1,TRBV4-1,CASSQDPTSSRNEQFF
TRBJ2-3,TRBV29-1,CTVSGAREDTQYF
TRBJ1-5,TRBV7-8,CASRRALNQPQHF
TRBJ1-1,TRBV13,CASSFGDTEAFF
TRBJ1-1,TRBV11-3,CASRGRTMNTEAFF
TRBJ2-3,TRBV5-8,CASSLGGTTDTQYF
TRBJ2-5,TRBV19,CASSIATSGTQYF
TRBJ2-1,TRBV10-3,CAISVPQGKNEQFF
TRBJ1-3,TRBV13,CASSPNRDRDGPGNTIYF
TRBJ2-5,TRBV4-1,CASSQMGRADETQYF
TRBJ2-7,TRBV7-6,CASSLGTGLDEQYF
TRBJ2-7,TRBV9,CASSVGGENYEQYF